The source of this T cell receptor (beta chain) is a study of early T cells in non-severe SARS-CoV-2 infection. The CDR3 totals 14 residues. V dropped 2 bases and J dropped 1 base, with 11 bases sitting between them. Germline V gene lookup returns CDR1 DFQATT and CDR2 SNEGSKA (reference sequence). Attached unique molecular identifiers marked individual cDNA molecules. TCRdb reprocessed the 5' RACE reads via MiXCR and lists one record per CDR3 protein. The table has tens of thousands of distinct CDR3 sequences, around 12% seen once. This clonotype was counted ten times or more. This chain links TRBV20-1 with TRBJ2-5; possibly TRBD2 for D (5 bases). The clonotype comes from an adult who was a healthcare worker with PCR-confirmed SARS-CoV-2 infection or an uninfected control (not recorded which). Material: whole blood. The CDR3 DNA sequence: TGCAGTGCTAGACCGTTAGCGACCCAAGAGACCCAGTACTTC. This sequence encodes CSARPLATQETQYF.